This is a list of T cell receptor beta chains from one sample in a study of cytomegalovirus exposure and HLA in healthy donors. Here immunoSEQ multiplex PCR was the method, and the copy in TCRdb shows in-frame clones only, minus some. The profile shows some 50,000 clones, approximately 95% of them singletons. The sequencing input was PBMCs. The receptor set was obtained from a woman between 18 and 29 years old in good health and CMV-seronegative. Each CDR3 is given with its conserved first and last residue. The order of the fields is clone size, CDR3 length, V gene, CDR3 protein. Size tells how often a clone was seen (once, few, many) or the class of an expanded clone, and some rows leave it out.

>NA|12|TRBV11-3
CASRRASSEQFF
>NA|16|TRBV5-1
CASSLAGLASTDTQYF
>NA|19|TRBV18
CASSRTSGGLETEADTQYF
>NA|15|TRBV10-1
CASSESRLVSNEQFF
>NA|16|TRBV4-1
CASSQEWDRVNYGYTF
>once|15|TRBV11-2
CASSLGVFDNEKLFF
>NA|14|TRBV19
CASSMGLSNQPQHF
>NA|14|TRBV12-2
CASPREGCGDIQYF
>NA|15|TRBV5-6
CASSQISTFTDTQYF
>NA|14|TRBV2
CASRLEGVNTEAFF
>NA|15|TRBV11-3
CASSLVGDRVETQYF
>NA|15|TRBV7-8
CASMRGRDVTGELFF
>NA|14|TRBV10-3
CAISESGTNTEAFF
>NA|14|TRBV27
CASSLGPAVDTQYF
>NA|17|TRBV11-3
CASSLDGQPPAKNIQYF
>NA|13|TRBV9
CASSVDRGREQYF
>NA|14|TRBV7-2
CASSLGRYNSPLHF
>NA|14|TRBV7-2
CASSLWTGGTEAFF
>NA|14|TRBV9
CASTRDRGNSPLHF
>NA|10|TRBV10-3
CATEADTQYF
>NA|17|TRBV15
CATSRTHSGSGAGELFF
>NA|12|TRBV29-1
CSVAQGAYEQYF
>NA|16|TRBV4-1
CASSPPLGDLAYEQYF
>NA|14|TRBV11-3
CASSLFDRGNEQFF
>NA|15|TRBV29-1
CSVEQGLLLNTEAFF
>NA|16|TRBV11-3
CASSHLPGLAGNEQFF
>NA|17|TRBV11-2
CASSQGASGSGTDTQYF
>NA|14|TRBV19
CASSVGLATDTQYF
>NA|15|TRBV11-2
CASSLDSGSQETQYF
>NA|14|TRBV29-1
CSGGQGASYNEQFF
>NA|16|TRBV9
CASSPGTGGDYNEQFF
>NA|16|TRBV7-8
CASSSELGLAYNEQFF
>NA|15|TRBV19
CASVTGTKHTGELFF
>NA|13|TRBV7-3
CASSLTQYNEQFF
>NA|15|TRBV7-6
CASSPTGSGTYEQYF
>NA|13|TRBV7-2
CASSWAFQETQYF
>NA|15|TRBV7-2
CASSPTGTAKNIQYF
>medium-sized|11|TRBV7-2
CASSAGTPETF
>NA|13|TRBV6-1
CASRQGAGTEAFF
>NA|12|TRBV28
CASSFSDQVQYF
>NA|15|TRBV5-1
CASSLDPSSGNTIYF